This T cell receptor (beta chain) was captured in a study of T cell changes during pregnancy in multiple sclerosis. Germline-derived CDR1 and CDR2 are LNHDA and SQIVND (reference sequence). Trimming cost V 5 bases and J 4 bases; bases outside gene matches: 6. This CDR3 has 15 residues. The assay was immunoSEQ multiplex PCR, and TCRdb's table has in-frame clones only and misses some. This sample has tens of thousands of clones, with 90% found just once. The chain employs TRBV19 and TRBJ2-3; 10 positions agree with TRBD2. Source: peripheral blood, taken in the first trimester of pregnancy. The receptor comes from a female donor in good health, enrolled as a control in a pregnancy study. The CDR3, as DNA: TGTGCCAGTAGTCCCCGGAGCGGGAGGGCAGATACGCAGTATTTT. Translating gives CASSPRSGRADTQYF.